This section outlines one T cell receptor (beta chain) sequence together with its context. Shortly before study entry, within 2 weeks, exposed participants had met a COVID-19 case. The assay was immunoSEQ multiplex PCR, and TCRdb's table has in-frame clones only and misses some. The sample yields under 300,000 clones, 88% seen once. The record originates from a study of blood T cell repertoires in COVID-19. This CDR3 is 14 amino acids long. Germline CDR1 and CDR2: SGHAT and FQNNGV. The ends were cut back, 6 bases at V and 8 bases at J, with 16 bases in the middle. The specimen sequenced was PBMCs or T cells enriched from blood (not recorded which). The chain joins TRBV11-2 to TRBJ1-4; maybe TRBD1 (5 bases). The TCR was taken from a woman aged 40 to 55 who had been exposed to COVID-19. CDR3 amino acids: CASSFSGGGEKLFF. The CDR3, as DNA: TGTGCCAGCAGTTTCTCGGGGGGTGGCGAAAAACTGTTTTTT.